This is a list of T cell receptor beta chains from one sample in a study of shared clonotypes between healthy human individuals. Using immunoSEQ multiplex PCR, the repertoire was profiled, and TCRdb retains in-frame clones only, with some absent. The repertoire has roughly 1.4 million clones, about 98.5% of them found once; the top ten carry approximately 0.4%. Sequenced sample: naive CD4+ T cells sorted from blood. These receptors originate from a man younger than 40 in good health. Both conserved end residues are trimmed from each CDR3. Where a row states a size, it is once, few, many or the class of an expanded clone; other rows omit it.

clone size: NA
V gene: TRBV9
CDR3 length: 12
J gene: TRBJ2-5
CDR3 protein: ASSVDPREETQY

clone size: NA
V gene: TRBV15
CDR3 length: 10
J gene: TRBJ2-2
CDR3 protein: ATSRDPGELF

clone size: NA
V gene: TRBV11-2
CDR3 length: 14
J gene: TRBJ2-1
CDR3 protein: ASSFSRDRPTNEQF

clone size: NA
V gene: TRBV10-3
CDR3 length: 11
J gene: TRBJ2-7
CDR3 protein: AISVGVSYEQY

clone size: NA
V gene: TRBV7-8
CDR3 length: 14
J gene: TRBJ2-2
CDR3 protein: ASSSRTGANTGELF

clone size: once
V gene: TRBV5-1
CDR3 length: 13
J gene: TRBJ2-7
CDR3 protein: ASSPAALSSYEQY

clone size: NA
V gene: TRBV10-3
CDR3 length: 16
J gene: TRBJ2-2
CDR3 protein: AISTGTSGRAGGGELF

clone size: NA
V gene: TRBV7-9
CDR3 length: 15
J gene: TRBJ2-7
CDR3 protein: ASSLPGLAGGEYEQY

clone size: NA
V gene: TRBV19
CDR3 length: 13
J gene: TRBJ2-1
CDR3 protein: ASSLLRGSYNEQF

clone size: NA
V gene: TRBV20-1
CDR3 length: 9
J gene: TRBJ1-1
CDR3 protein: SAQRVTEAF

clone size: NA
V gene: TRBV9
CDR3 length: 11
J gene: TRBJ1-5
CDR3 protein: ASSSGSNQPQH

clone size: NA
V gene: TRBV27
CDR3 length: 12
J gene: TRBJ2-7
CDR3 protein: ASSPLAGLYEQY

clone size: NA
V gene: TRBV19
CDR3 length: 12
J gene: TRBJ1-2
CDR3 protein: ASSIDRWGRGYT

clone size: NA
V gene: TRBV4-1
CDR3 length: 11
J gene: TRBJ1-2
CDR3 protein: ASSQEGGYGYT

clone size: NA
V gene: TRBV6-1
CDR3 length: 14
J gene: TRBJ2-3
CDR3 protein: ASSGGLAGRTDTQY

clone size: once
V gene: TRBV7-8
CDR3 length: 14
J gene: TRBJ1-1
CDR3 protein: ASSLSRRGLITEAF

clone size: once
V gene: TRBV29-1
CDR3 length: 9
J gene: TRBJ1-2
CDR3 protein: SVAAENGYT

clone size: NA
V gene: TRBV5-4
CDR3 length: 12
J gene: TRBJ2-7
CDR3 protein: ASSRGQGPYEQY

clone size: NA
V gene: TRBV9
CDR3 length: 11
J gene: TRBJ1-4
CDR3 protein: ASSGPFGEKLF

clone size: once
V gene: TRBV5-1
CDR3 length: 10
J gene: TRBJ1-1
CDR3 protein: ASSAMNTEAF

clone size: NA
V gene: TRBV19
CDR3 length: 10
J gene: TRBJ1-5
CDR3 protein: ASGTGFVPQH

clone size: NA
V gene: TRBV5-1
CDR3 length: 15
J gene: TRBJ2-7
CDR3 protein: ASSRGTSGSLPYEQY

clone size: NA
V gene: TRBV6-5
CDR3 length: 13
J gene: TRBJ2-3
CDR3 protein: ASSYGTGSTDTQY

clone size: once
V gene: TRBV10-2
CDR3 length: 11
J gene: TRBJ2-3
CDR3 protein: ASSLKLKDTQY

clone size: NA
V gene: TRBV10-3
CDR3 length: 11
J gene: TRBJ2-5
CDR3 protein: ASAGLRQETQY

clone size: NA
V gene: TRBV4-1
CDR3 length: 12
J gene: TRBJ2-1
CDR3 protein: ASSQAGSYNEQF

clone size: NA
V gene: TRBV7-9
CDR3 length: 13
J gene: TRBJ2-1
CDR3 protein: ASSLVAGVYNEQF

clone size: NA
V gene: TRBV27
CDR3 length: 15
J gene: TRBJ2-5
CDR3 protein: ASSLSRDRGRYETQY

clone size: NA
V gene: TRBV4-1
CDR3 length: 13
J gene: TRBJ2-2
CDR3 protein: ASSSDRGFTGELF

clone size: NA
V gene: TRBV9
CDR3 length: 13
J gene: TRBJ2-2
CDR3 protein: ASSGASATTGELF

clone size: NA
V gene: TRBV5-4
CDR3 length: 11
J gene: TRBJ1-2
CDR3 protein: ASSLGFDYGYT

clone size: NA
V gene: TRBV28
CDR3 length: 14
J gene: TRBJ1-5
CDR3 protein: ASTLQLGPGGQPQH

clone size: NA
V gene: TRBV7-8
CDR3 length: 14
J gene: TRBJ2-1
CDR3 protein: ASSFGTSGSYNEQF

clone size: once
V gene: TRBV11-2
CDR3 length: 15
J gene: TRBJ2-1
CDR3 protein: ASSVYSGGRTYNEQF

clone size: once
V gene: TRBV11-2
CDR3 length: 14
J gene: TRBJ1-3
CDR3 protein: ASSTRQGVSGNTIY

clone size: NA
V gene: TRBV2
CDR3 length: 11
J gene: TRBJ1-4
CDR3 protein: ASNNRGDEKLF

clone size: once
V gene: TRBV5-1
CDR3 length: 13
J gene: TRBJ2-3
CDR3 protein: ASSWTAGLIDTQY

clone size: NA
V gene: TRBV21-1
CDR3 length: 9
J gene: TRBJ2-7
CDR3 protein: ATRNSYEQY

clone size: NA
V gene: TRBV6-6
CDR3 length: 12
J gene: TRBJ1-1
CDR3 protein: ASTGPGATAEAF

clone size: NA
V gene: TRBV2
CDR3 length: 11
J gene: TRBJ1-5
CDR3 protein: ASSGELGLPQH

clone size: NA
V gene: TRBV2
CDR3 length: 11
J gene: TRBJ2-7
CDR3 protein: ASGILIDYEQY

clone size: NA
V gene: TRBV18
CDR3 length: 12
J gene: TRBJ2-7
CDR3 protein: ASSPQGNSYEQY

clone size: NA
V gene: TRBV5-1
CDR3 length: 12
J gene: TRBJ1-1
CDR3 protein: ASSPQGAVTEAF

clone size: NA
V gene: TRBV13
CDR3 length: 11
J gene: TRBJ2-2
CDR3 protein: ASSLTLPGELF

clone size: once
V gene: TRBV15
CDR3 length: 15
J gene: TRBJ1-5
CDR3 protein: ATSRVPRVRTNQPQH

clone size: NA
V gene: TRBV6-5
CDR3 length: 14
J gene: TRBJ2-7
CDR3 protein: ASSYGRAQYSYEQY

clone size: NA
V gene: TRBV6-5
CDR3 length: 14
J gene: TRBJ1-1
CDR3 protein: ASSYVSTGLNTEAF

clone size: NA
V gene: TRBV7-7
CDR3 length: 15
J gene: TRBJ2-1
CDR3 protein: ASSPSPLLGRYNEQF

clone size: NA
V gene: TRBV9
CDR3 length: 14
J gene: TRBJ2-3
CDR3 protein: ASSGRTTPSTDTQY

clone size: NA
V gene: TRBV6-5
CDR3 length: 10
J gene: TRBJ2-1
CDR3 protein: ASSNTGGEQF

clone size: NA
V gene: TRBV28
CDR3 length: 14
J gene: TRBJ2-5
CDR3 protein: ASSTPGRGGQETQY

clone size: NA
V gene: TRBV18
CDR3 length: 11
J gene: TRBJ2-7
CDR3 protein: ASSKLGSSEQY

clone size: NA
V gene: TRBV29-1
CDR3 length: 11
J gene: TRBJ2-3
CDR3 protein: SVPGTAADTQY

clone size: NA
V gene: TRBV20-1
CDR3 length: 9
J gene: TRBJ2-1
CDR3 protein: AAGASNEQF

clone size: NA
V gene: TRBV5-4
CDR3 length: 14
J gene: TRBJ2-3
CDR3 protein: ASSLPGTELTDTQY